The text below deals with one TCR beta chain. Antigen specificity is unknown. The data originate from a study of graft-versus-host responses after intestinal transplantation. Overall study: Tacrolimus plus steroids were given to all recipients for approximately 3 years, preceded by anti-thymocyte globulin induction.

There are 16 residues in the CDR3. Germline V CDR1 and CDR2: MDHEN, SYDVKM. V lost 3 bases and J 14 bases, leaving 25 bases between the germline ends. General study results and limits: Allograft clonal ratios (graft-versus-host to host-versus-graft) were high in patients who had graft-donor T cell macrochimerism. In recipient marrow, GvH clones were found, and some appeared first in ileum or blood. Researchers found peak circulating GvH clone levels linked to early post-transplant HvG declines.

The data were produced by immunoSEQ multiplex PCR, yet TCRdb's version contains in-frame clones alone and is incomplete. The data hold 21,000 or so clones, with almost 95% observed a single time. The TCR sequence derives from a human patient who received an intestinal transplant, so some T cells may come from the graft donor. The V and J genes are TRBV28 and TRBJ1-4, with D tentatively TRBD1 (5 bases). The sample was PBMCs, taken roughly 260 days after intestinal transplant. The CDR3 loop is CASSLEGPPGRGGLFF. As DNA, the CDR3 is TGTGCCAGCAGTTTGGAGGGACCGCCGGGAAGAGGTGGGCTGTTTTTT.